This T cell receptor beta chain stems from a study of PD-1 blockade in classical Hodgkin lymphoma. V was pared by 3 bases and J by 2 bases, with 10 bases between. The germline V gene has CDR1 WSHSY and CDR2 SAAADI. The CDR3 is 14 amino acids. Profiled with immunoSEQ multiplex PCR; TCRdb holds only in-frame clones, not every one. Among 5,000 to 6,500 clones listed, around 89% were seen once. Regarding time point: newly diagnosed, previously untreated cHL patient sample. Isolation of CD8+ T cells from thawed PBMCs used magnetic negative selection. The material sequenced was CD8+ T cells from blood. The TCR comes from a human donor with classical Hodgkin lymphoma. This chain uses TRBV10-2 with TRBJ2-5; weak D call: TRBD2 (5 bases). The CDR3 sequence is CASSELGSQETQYF. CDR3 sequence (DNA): TGCGCCAGCAGTGAATTGGGGAGTCAAGAGACCCAGTACTTC.